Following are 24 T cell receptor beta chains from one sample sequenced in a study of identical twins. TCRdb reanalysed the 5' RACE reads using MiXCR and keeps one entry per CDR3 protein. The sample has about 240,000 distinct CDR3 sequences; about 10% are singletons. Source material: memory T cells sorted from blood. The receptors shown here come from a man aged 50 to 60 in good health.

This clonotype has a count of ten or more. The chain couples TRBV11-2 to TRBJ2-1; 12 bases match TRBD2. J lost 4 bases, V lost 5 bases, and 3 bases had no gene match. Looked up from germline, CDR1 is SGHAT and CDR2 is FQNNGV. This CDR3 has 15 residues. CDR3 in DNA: TGTGCCAGCAGCCAGACTAGCGGGAGTTACAATGAGCAGTTCTTC. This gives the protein CASSQTSGSYNEQFF.

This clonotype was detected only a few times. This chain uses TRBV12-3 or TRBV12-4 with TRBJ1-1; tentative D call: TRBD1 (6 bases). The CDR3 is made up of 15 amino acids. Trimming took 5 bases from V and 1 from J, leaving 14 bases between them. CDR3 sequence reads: CASSLDGTWNTEAFF. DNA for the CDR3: TGTGCCAGCAGTCTAGACGGGACATGGAACACTGAAGCTTTCTTT.

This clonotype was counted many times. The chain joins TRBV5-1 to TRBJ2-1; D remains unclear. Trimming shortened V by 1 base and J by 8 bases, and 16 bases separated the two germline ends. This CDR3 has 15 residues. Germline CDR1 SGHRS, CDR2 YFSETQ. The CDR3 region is CASSLLLREVDEQFF. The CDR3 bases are TGCGCCAGCAGCTTGCTCCTCCGAGAAGTGGATGAGCAGTTCTTC. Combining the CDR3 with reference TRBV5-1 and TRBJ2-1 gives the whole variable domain KAGVTQTPRYLIKTRGQQVTLSCSPISGHRSVSWYQQTPGQGLQFLFEYFSETQRNKGNFPGRFSGRQFSNSRSEMNVSTLELGDSALYLCASSLLLREVDEQFFGPGTRLTVL.

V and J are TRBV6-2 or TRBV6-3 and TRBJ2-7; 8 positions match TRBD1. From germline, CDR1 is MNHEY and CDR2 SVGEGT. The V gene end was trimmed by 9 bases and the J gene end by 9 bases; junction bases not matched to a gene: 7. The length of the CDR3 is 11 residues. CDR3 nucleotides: TGTGCCAGTGGACAGGGAAGGGGGCAGTACTTC. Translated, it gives CASGQGRGQYF.

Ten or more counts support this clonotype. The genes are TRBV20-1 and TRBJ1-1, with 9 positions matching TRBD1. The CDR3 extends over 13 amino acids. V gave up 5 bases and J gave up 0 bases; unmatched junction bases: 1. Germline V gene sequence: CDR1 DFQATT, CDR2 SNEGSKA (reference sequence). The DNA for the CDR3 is TGCAGTGCTGACAGGGGGATGAACACTGAAGCTTTCTTT. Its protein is CSADRGMNTEAFF.

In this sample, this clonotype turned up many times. The DNA for the CDR3 is TGCGCCAGCAGCCCAACCTTTTTGCGTTATGGCTACACCTTC. This sequence encodes CASSPTFLRYGYTF. The chain recombines TRBV4-1 with TRBJ1-2; D call uncertain. Germline CDR1 MGHRA, CDR2 YSYEKL. Trimming took 4 bases from V and 5 from J, leaving 14 bases between them. CDR3 length: 14 amino acids.

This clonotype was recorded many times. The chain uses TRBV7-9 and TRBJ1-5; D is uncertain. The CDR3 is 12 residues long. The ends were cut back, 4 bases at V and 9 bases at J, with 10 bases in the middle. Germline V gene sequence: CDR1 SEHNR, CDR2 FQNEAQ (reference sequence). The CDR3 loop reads CASSSSEGPQHF. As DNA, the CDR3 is TGTGCCAGCAGCTCCTCTGAGGGGCCCCAGCATTTT.

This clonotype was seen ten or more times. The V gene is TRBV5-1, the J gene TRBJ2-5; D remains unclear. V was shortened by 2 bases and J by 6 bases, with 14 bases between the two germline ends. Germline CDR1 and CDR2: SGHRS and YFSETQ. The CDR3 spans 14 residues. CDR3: CASSFGSADQTQYF. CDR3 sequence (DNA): TGCGCCAGCAGCTTCGGAAGCGCCGATCAGACCCAGTACTTC.

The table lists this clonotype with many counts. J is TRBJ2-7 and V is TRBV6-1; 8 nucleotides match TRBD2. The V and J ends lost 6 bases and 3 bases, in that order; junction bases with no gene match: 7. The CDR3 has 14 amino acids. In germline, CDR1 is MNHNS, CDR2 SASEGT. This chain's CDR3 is CASSPSGGLYEQYF. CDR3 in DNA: TGTGCCAGCAGCCCCTCGGGGGGGCTCTACGAGCAGTACTTC.

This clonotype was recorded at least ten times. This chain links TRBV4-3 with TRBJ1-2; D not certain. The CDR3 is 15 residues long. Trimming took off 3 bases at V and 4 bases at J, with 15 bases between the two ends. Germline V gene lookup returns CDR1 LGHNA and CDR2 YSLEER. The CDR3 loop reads CASSQAGKRSYGYTF. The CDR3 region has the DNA TGCGCCAGCAGCCAGGCGGGCAAGAGGAGCTATGGCTACACCTTC.

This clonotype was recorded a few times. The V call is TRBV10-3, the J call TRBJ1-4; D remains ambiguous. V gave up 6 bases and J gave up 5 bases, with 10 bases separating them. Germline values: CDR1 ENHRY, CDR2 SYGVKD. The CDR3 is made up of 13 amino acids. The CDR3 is CAIRDGRNEKLFF. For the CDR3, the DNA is TGTGCCATCAGAGACGGCCGGAATGAAAAACTGTTTTTT.

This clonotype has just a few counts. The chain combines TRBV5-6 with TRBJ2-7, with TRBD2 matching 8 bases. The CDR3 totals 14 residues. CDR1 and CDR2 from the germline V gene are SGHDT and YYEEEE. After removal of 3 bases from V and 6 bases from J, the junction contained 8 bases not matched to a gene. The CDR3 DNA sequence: TGTGCCAGCAGCTGGGCGACTAGCGACGGCGAGCAGTACTTC. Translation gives CASSWATSDGEQYF. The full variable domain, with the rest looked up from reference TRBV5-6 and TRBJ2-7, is DAGVTQSPTHLIKTRGQQVTLRCSPKSGHDTVSWYQQALGQGPQFIFQYYEEEERQRGNFPDRFSGHQFPNYSSELNVNALLLGDSALYLCASSWATSDGEQYFGPGTRLTVT.

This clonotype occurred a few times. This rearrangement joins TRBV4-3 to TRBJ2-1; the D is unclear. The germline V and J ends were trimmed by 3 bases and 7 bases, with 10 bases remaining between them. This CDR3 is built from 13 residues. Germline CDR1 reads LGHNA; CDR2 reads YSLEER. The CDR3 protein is CASSQFSRNEQFF. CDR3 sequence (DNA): TGCGCCAGCAGCCAGTTTAGTCGAAATGAGCAGTTCTTC.

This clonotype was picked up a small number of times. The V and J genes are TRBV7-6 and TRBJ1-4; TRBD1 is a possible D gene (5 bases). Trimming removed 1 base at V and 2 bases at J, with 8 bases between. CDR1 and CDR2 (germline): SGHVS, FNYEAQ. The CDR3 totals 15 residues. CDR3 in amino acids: CASSLGPGTNEKLFF. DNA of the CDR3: TGTGCCAGCAGCTTAGGGCCAGGGACTAATGAAAAACTGTTTTTT.

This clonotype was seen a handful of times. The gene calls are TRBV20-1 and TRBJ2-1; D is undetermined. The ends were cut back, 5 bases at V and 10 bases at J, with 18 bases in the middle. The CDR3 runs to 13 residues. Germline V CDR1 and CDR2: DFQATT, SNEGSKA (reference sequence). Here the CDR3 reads CSAPRDQSHEQFF. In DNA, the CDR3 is TGCAGTGCTCCCCGAGACCAGTCGCACGAGCAGTTCTTC.

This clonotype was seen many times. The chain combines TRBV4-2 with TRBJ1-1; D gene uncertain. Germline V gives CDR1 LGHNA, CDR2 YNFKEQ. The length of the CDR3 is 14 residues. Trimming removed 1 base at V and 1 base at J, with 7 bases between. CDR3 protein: CASSQVLRNTEAFF. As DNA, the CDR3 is TGTGCCAGCAGCCAAGTGCTGAGGAACACTGAAGCTTTCTTT.

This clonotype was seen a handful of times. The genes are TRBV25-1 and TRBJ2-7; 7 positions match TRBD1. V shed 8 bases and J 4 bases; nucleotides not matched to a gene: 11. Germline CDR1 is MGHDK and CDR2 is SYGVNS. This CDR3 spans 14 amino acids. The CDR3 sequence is CASGGQAPLYEQYF. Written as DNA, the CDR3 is TGTGCCAGCGGCGGACAGGCCCCCTTGTACGAGCAGTACTTC.

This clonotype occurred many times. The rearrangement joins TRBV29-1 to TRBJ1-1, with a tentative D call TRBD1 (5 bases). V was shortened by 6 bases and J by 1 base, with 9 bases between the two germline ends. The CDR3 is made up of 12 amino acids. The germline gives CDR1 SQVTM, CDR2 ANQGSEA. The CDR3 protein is CSVWQGNTEAFF. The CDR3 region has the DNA TGCAGCGTATGGCAGGGGAACACTGAAGCTTTCTTT.

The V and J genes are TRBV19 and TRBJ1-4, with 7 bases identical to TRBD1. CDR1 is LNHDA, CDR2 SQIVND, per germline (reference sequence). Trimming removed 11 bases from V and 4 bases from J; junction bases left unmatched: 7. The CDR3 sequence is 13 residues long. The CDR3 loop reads CAVQQGLNEKLFF. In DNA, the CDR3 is TGTGCCGTCCAACAGGGGCTTAATGAAAAACTGTTTTTT.

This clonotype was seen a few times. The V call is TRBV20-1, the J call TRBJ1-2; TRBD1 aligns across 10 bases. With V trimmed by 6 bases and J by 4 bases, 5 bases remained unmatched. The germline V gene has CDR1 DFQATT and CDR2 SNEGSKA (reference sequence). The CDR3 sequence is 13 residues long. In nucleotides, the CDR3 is TGCAGTGCGCCGGGACAGGGGATCTATGGCTACACCTTC. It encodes CSAPGQGIYGYTF.

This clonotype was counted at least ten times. For the CDR3, the DNA is TGCAGTGTTTCGGATCGGGAGACCCAGTACTTC. This sequence encodes CSVSDRETQYF. The V gene is TRBV20-1, the J gene TRBJ2-5; D is undetermined. The V end lost 7 bases, the J end lost 5 bases, and 11 bases lay between the germline ends. The CDR3 spans 11 residues. Looked up from germline, CDR1 is DFQATT and CDR2 is SNEGSKA (reference sequence).

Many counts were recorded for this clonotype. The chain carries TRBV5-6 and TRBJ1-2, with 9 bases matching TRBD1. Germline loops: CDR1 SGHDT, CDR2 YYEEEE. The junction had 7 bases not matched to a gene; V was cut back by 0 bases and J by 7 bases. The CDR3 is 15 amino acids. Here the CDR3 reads CASSLGGTGPFGYTF. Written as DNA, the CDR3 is TGTGCCAGCAGCTTGGGTGGGACAGGGCCCTTTGGCTACACCTTC.

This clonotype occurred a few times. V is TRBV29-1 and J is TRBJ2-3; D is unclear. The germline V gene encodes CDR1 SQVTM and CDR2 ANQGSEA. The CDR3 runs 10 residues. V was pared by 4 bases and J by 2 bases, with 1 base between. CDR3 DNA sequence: TGCAGCGTTGCCACAGATACGCAGTATTTT. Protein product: CSVATDTQYF.

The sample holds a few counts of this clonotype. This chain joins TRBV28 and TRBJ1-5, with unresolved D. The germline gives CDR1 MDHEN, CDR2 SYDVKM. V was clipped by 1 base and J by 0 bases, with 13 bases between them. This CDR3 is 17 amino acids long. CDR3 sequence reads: CASSLFDIFNSNQPQHF. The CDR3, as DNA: TGTGCCAGCAGTTTATTTGACATCTTCAATAGCAATCAGCCCCAGCATTTT.